This TCR beta chain was retrieved from a study of blood T cell repertoires in COVID-19. For the study at large: The United States, Italy and Spain provided the acute and convalescent COVID-19 samples. Nucleic acid was either cDNA or gDNA, and it came from T cells, B-cell-depleted T cells, or PBMCs.

There are 15 residues in the CDR3. V was pared by 2 bases and J by 2 bases, with 12 bases between. Germline CDR1 MDHEN, CDR2 SYDVKM. Original processing notes: Researchers report that nucleated cell counts were estimated from reference gene primer amplification. TCRdb's copy holds only in-frame clones and misses some; the assay was immunoSEQ multiplex PCR. V, J and clone size were drawn from that table, and D and trimming were deduced from the DNA. The table shows 60,000 to 85,000 clones, with 65% to 90% occurring only once. The chain joins TRBV28 to TRBJ1-2; D may be TRBD1 (5 bases). The TCR comes from a human donor in a cohort sampled during active COVID-19. Sequencing was carried out using peripheral blood. Here the CDR3 reads CASSLGGKLNYGYTF. CDR3 nucleotides: TGTGCCAGCAGTTTAGGGGGGAAGCTGAACTATGGCTACACCTTC.